Shown below are 8 T cell receptor beta chains from a single sample sequenced in a study of blood T cell repertoires in COVID-19. Sequencing was performed with immunoSEQ multiplex PCR; in TCRdb, only in-frame clones are kept and a portion is missing. The table records some 100,000 clones, 92% of them present only once. The sequencing input was peripheral blood. These TCRs come from a man between 65 and 79 years old with acute or convalescent COVID-19.

This chain joins TRBV19 and TRBJ2-7; the match to TRBD1 covers 7 bases. Trimming at V came to 4 bases and at J to 2 bases, leaving 5 bases not matched to a gene. Germline-derived CDR1 and CDR2 are LNHDA and SQIVND (reference sequence). This CDR3 region has 14 residues. CDR3 sequence: CASSTGQAPYEQYF. The CDR3 bases are TGTGCCAGTAGTACCGGACAGGCCCCCTACGAGCAGTACTTC.

The chain employs TRBV4-2 and TRBJ1-1; D is possibly TRBD1 (5 bases). Trimming removed 1 base from V and 0 bases from J, with 12 bases in between. The CDR3 sequence is 16 residues long. From germline, CDR1 is LGHNA and CDR2 YNFKEQ. CDR3 sequence: CASSQVQGGMNTEAFF. CDR3 nucleotides: TGTGCCAGCAGCCAAGTTCAGGGTGGCATGAACACTGAAGCTTTCTTT.

This chain links TRBV5-1 with TRBJ1-1; 7 bases line up with TRBD1. The CDR3 loop spans 15 amino acids. Germline assignment: CDR1 SGHRS and CDR2 YFSETQ. Germline trimming cut 0 bases from V and 1 base from J; bases unmatched to any gene: 3. CDR3 amino acids: CASSLARTGNTEAFF. The CDR3 coding sequence is TGCGCCAGCAGCTTGGCCCGGACAGGGAACACTGAAGCTTTCTTT.

V is TRBV7-8 and J is TRBJ1-4; 7 positions agree with TRBD1. V shed 5 bases and J 4 bases; nucleotides not matched to a gene: 4. CDR1 is SGHVS, CDR2 FQNEAQ, per germline. The CDR3 is 14 amino acids. Written as DNA, the CDR3 is TGTGCCAGCAGCGCGACAGGGTTTAATGAAAAACTGTTTTTT. Translation: CASSATGFNEKLFF.

This chain joins TRBV6-5 and TRBJ1-3; D not resolved. The CDR3 consists of 13 residues. V shed 6 bases and J shed 4 bases, with 10 bases lying between them. Germline values: CDR1 MNHEY, CDR2 SVGAGI. The chain's CDR3 is CASSRLTGNTIYF. The CDR3 DNA follows: TGTGCCAGCAGCCGCCTCACAGGAAACACCATATATTTT.

This chain connects TRBV30 to TRBJ2-2; 15 nucleotides line up with TRBD2. CDR3 length: 19 amino acids. Germline CDR1 reads GTSNPN; CDR2 reads SVGIG (reference sequence). Germline trimming cut 6 bases from V and 3 bases from J; bases unmatched to any gene: 14. The CDR3 loop reads CACNPLRTSGGGYTGELFF. CDR3 nucleotides: TGTGCCTGCAACCCACTAAGGACTAGCGGGGGGGGATACACCGGGGAGCTGTTTTTT.

The chain carries TRBV5-1 and TRBJ1-2; 7 positions match TRBD1. This CDR3 spans 14 amino acids. CDR1 and CDR2 from the germline V gene are SGHRS and YFSETQ. After removal of 4 bases from V and 0 bases from J, the junction contained 3 bases not matched to a gene. The CDR3 nucleotides read TGCGCCAGCAGCCAGGGGGTTGCTAACTATGGCTACACCTTC. It is translated as CASSQGVANYGYTF.

The rearrangement joins TRBV3-1 (or the pseudogene TRBV3-2) to TRBJ2-7; 10 nucleotides align to TRBD1. Per germline, CDR1 LGHDT and CDR2 YNNKEL (reference sequence). The CDR3 loop spans 15 amino acids. V lost 1 base and J lost 6; bases outside the gene matches: 6. The CDR3 sequence is CASSQGVDRGREQYF. The CDR3 DNA sequence: TGTGCCAGCAGCCAAGGAGTCGACAGGGGGCGCGAGCAGTACTTC.